The clone carrying this T cell receptor (beta chain) was recorded a few times. These data are taken from a study of type 1 and type 2 diabetes patients. PCR was run on genomic DNA. Multiplex PCR with 30 forward and 13 reverse primers amplified the TCR beta CDR3. Each CDR3 protein is one row after TCRdb ran MiXCR on the multiplex PCR reads. The sample includes fewer than 300,000 distinct CDR3 sequences, roughly 44% seen only once; the top ten take around 15%. This CDR3 contains 14 residues. Germline V CDR1 and CDR2: LNHDA, SQIVND (reference sequence). After removal of 4 bases from V and 6 bases from J, the junction contained 5 bases not matched to a gene.

This clonotype originated in a man between 18 and 29 years old with type 2 diabetes. V and J are TRBV19 and TRBJ2-1; 8 bases agree with TRBD1. Sample: peripheral blood mononuclear cells (PBMCs). CDR3 sequence reads: CASSTPTGGNEQFF. CDR3 sequence (DNA): TGTGCCAGTAGTACTCCCACAGGGGGCAATGAGCAGTTCTTC. The whole variable domain, filled in from reference TRBV19 and TRBJ2-1, reads DGGITQSPKYLFRKEGQNVTLSCEQNLNHDAMYWYRQDPGQGLRLIYYSQIVNDFQKGDIAEGYSVSREKKESFPLTVTSAQKNPTAFYLCASSTPTGGNEQFFGPGTRLTVL.